This T cell receptor beta chain was recovered during a study of T cell changes during pregnancy in multiple sclerosis (dated 2019 in TCRdb). With regard to the full study: The study looked at changes in the T cell repertoire across pregnancy in women with multiple sclerosis.

The CDR3 numbers 18 residues from cysteine through phenylalanine. Just CDR3 DNA is preserved here, 54 bases in frame from base 1. Ends trimmed: V by 0 bases, J by 6 bases; bases unmatched to a gene: 13. CDR1 KGHSH and CDR2 LQKENI are derived from the germline V gene. This clone was picked up a small number of times. There is no known antigen for this receptor. No qualities accompany the bases; no much larger clone lies one base away. Libraries were built with the immunoSEQ multiplex PCR assay. TCRdb took over this immuneACCESS table, retaining in-frame rearrangements with V and J assigned. Such tables are incomplete; in checked studies, under half of the missing clones stem from an unresolved V gene, and the remainder is unexplained. For this sample there are tens of thousands of clones; approximately 90% appear just once. The top ten constitute 1.3% of the sample.

Specimen: peripheral blood, collected in the second trimester of pregnancy. The chain couples TRBV18 to TRBJ2-7, with 11 middle bases fitting TRBD1. This TCR came from a female donor with multiple sclerosis, enrolled in a pregnancy study. The sequenced DNA: TGTGCCAGCTCACCACCAACCGGGACAGGGGGTATCAAAAGCGAGCAGTACTTC. Its product reads: CASSPPTGTGGIKSEQYF. Extended through the reference TRBV18 and TRBJ2-7 proteins, this CDR3 yields the full variable domain: NAGVMQNPRHLVRRRGQEARLRCSPMKGHSHVYWYRQLPEEGLKFMVYLQKENIIDESGMPKERFSAEFPKEGPSILRIQQVVRGDSAAYFCASSPPTGTGGIKSEQYFGPGTRLTVT.